One T cell receptor beta chain is described in this entry. Its antigen remains unidentified. Each patient experienced a relapse that followed autologous stem cell transplantation, and brentuximab vedotin exposure varied. Classifying best responses yielded complete response, partial response or progressive disease. The CDR3 consists of 14 residues. Per germline, CDR1 LGHNA and CDR2 YSLEER. V was shortened by 1 base and J by 2 bases, with 6 bases between the two germline ends. This sample stems from a study of PD-1 blockade in classical Hodgkin lymphoma. Sequenced by immunoSEQ multiplex PCR; TCRdb stores in-frame clones only, minus some. The sample has fewer than 25,000 clones, about four fifths seen once. Regarding the study as a whole: Individuals who commenced nivolumab within less than 1 year of ASCT were excluded. By C4D1, CD4+ diversity increased significantly, especially in complete responders. Newly diagnosed patients and complete responders had comparable diversity at baseline.

Material: peripheral blood mononuclear cells (PBMCs), obtained before the second cycle of nivolumab. The V call is TRBV4-3, the J call TRBJ2-1; a weak D match, TRBD2 (6 bases). The receptor's source is a human donor with classical Hodgkin lymphoma. CDR3 bases: TGCGCCAGCAGCCAAGGACTAGCCTACAATGAGCAGTTCTTC. Protein sequence: CASSQGLAYNEQFF.